The rows below give T cell receptor beta chains drawn from one sample of a study of breast tumors, draining lymph nodes, adjacent tissues. From the multiplex PCR reads, TCRdb called clonotypes with MiXCR, one entry per CDR3 protein. The sample contains under 350,000 distinct CDR3 sequences, about 33% of which appear only once. The specimen was axillary lymph node tissue. These receptors were collected from a female donor with breast cancer. Some clones in this sample may be carry-over from other donors' samples. CDR3s include the opening cysteine and the closing phenylalanine or tryptophan. D genes are given only for firm matches. Some rows mark clone size as missing; the rest say once, few, many or name a class of expanded clone.

size: many
J: TRBJ1-2
V: TRBV20-1
D: .
DNA: TGCAGTGCTAGAGATCCGGCAGGCTATGGCTACACCTTC
CDR3: CSARDPAGYGYTF

size: many
J: TRBJ2-1
V: TRBV19
D: .
DNA: TGTGCCAGTAGTTCTTCAGTCCAGGGTATCTACAATGAGCAGTTCTTC
CDR3: CASSSSVQGIYNEQFF

size: many
J: TRBJ2-3
V: TRBV24-1
D: .
DNA: TGTGCCACCAGTGATGCCAACAGGGTAGGCACAGATACGCAGTATTTT
CDR3: CATSDANRVGTDTQYF

size: .
J: TRBJ2-6
V: TRBV7-7
D: .
DNA: TGTGCTAGCAGCTTACAGGCGGGGACAACTGGGGCCAACGTCCTGACTTTC
CDR3: CASSLQAGTTGANVLTF

size: .
J: TRBJ2-5
V: TRBV12-3/TRBV12-4
D: TRBD2
DNA: TGTGCCAGCAGCCGAAGACTAGCGGGAGTAGAGACCCAGTACTTC
CDR3: CASSRRLAGVETQYF

size: many
J: TRBJ2-2
V: TRBV5-1
D: TRBD2
DNA: TGCGCCAGCAGCTTTCGGCTAGCGGGAGCTCCCGGCGGGGAGCTGTTTTTT
CDR3: CASSFRLAGAPGGELFF

size: many
J: TRBJ2-1
V: TRBV29-1
D: TRBD2
DNA: TGCAGCGTTGAAGATCGGGCGGGAGGCTCCTACAATGAGCAGTTCTTC
CDR3: CSVEDRAGGSYNEQFF

size: .
J: TRBJ1-1
V: TRBV29-1
D: TRBD1
DNA: TGCAGCGCTGAACCCAGGGGGCCCAACACTGAAGCTTTCTTT
CDR3: CSAEPRGPNTEAFF

size: once
J: TRBJ2-5
V: TRBV11-2
D: .
DNA: TGCGCCAGCAGCTTTTTTCGTGAATCGGAGTCCCAGTACTTC
CDR3: CASSFFRESESQYF

size: many
J: TRBJ2-1
V: TRBV7-9
D: TRBD2
DNA: TGTGCCAGCAGCACTCCTAGCGGGAGCAATGAGCAGTTCTTC
CDR3: CASSTPSGSNEQFF

size: many
J: TRBJ2-4
V: TRBV2
D: .
DNA: TGTGCCAGCCAACCGGGCCAGGGGATTCAGTACTTC
CDR3: CASQPGQGIQYF

size: .
J: TRBJ2-1
V: TRBV5-6
D: TRBD2
DNA: TGTGCCAGCAGCTTGGGCCCGGGAGGCCCTTACAATGAGCAGTTCTTC
CDR3: CASSLGPGGPYNEQFF

size: few
J: TRBJ2-7
V: TRBV27
D: .
DNA: TGTGCCAGCAGTTTAGTCGAGGGGTACGAGCAGTACTTC
CDR3: CASSLVEGYEQYF

size: many
J: TRBJ2-3
V: TRBV24-1
D: TRBD2
DNA: TGTGCCACCAGTGATTTCGCTAGCGGGACCACAGATACGCAGTATTTT
CDR3: CATSDFASGTTDTQYF

size: many
J: TRBJ2-4
V: TRBV29-1
D: .
DNA: TGCAGCGTTGCCAGTGTTGACATTCAGTACTTC
CDR3: CSVASVDIQYF

size: .
J: TRBJ2-3
V: TRBV19
D: TRBD2
DNA: TGTGCCAGTAGTATGCTCGTGTGGGCTAGCGGACCCTCCTACAATGAGCAGTATTTT
CDR3: CASSMLVWASGPSYNEQYF

size: many
J: TRBJ2-1
V: TRBV4-1
D: TRBD1
DNA: TGCGCCAGCAGCCAAGACAGGGGGTACAATGAGCAGTTCTTC
CDR3: CASSQDRGYNEQFF

size: many
J: TRBJ2-5
V: TRBV19
D: .
DNA: TGTGCCAGTAGTACACAGGGAGGGGAGACCCAGTACTTC
CDR3: CASSTQGGETQYF

size: many
J: TRBJ1-2
V: TRBV20-1
D: TRBD1
DNA: TGCAGTGCTAGATCAGACAGGGAGTATGGCTACACCTTC
CDR3: CSARSDREYGYTF

size: many
J: TRBJ2-6
V: TRBV9
D: .
DNA: TGTGTCAGCAGCGTACAAGCGGGGGCCAACGTCCTGACTTTC
CDR3: CVSSVQAGANVLTF

size: many
J: TRBJ1-5
V: TRBV4-1
D: TRBD1
DNA: TGCGCCAGCAGCCAGGACAGGAGAAGCAATCAGCCCCAGCATTTT
CDR3: CASSQDRRSNQPQHF

size: many
J: TRBJ1-2
V: TRBV9
D: TRBD1
DNA: TGTGCCAGCAGCGTAACGACAGGGCTGGGCTACACCTTC
CDR3: CASSVTTGLGYTF

size: .
J: TRBJ1-1
V: TRBV4-3
D: .
DNA: TGCGCCAGCAGCCAAGAGCTTACCTTGAACACTGAAGCTTTCTTT
CDR3: CASSQELTLNTEAFF

size: many
J: TRBJ2-3
V: TRBV19
D: TRBD1
DNA: TGTGCCAGTAGTAATCAGGGGGGCACAGATACGCAGTATTTT
CDR3: CASSNQGGTDTQYF

size: many
J: TRBJ1-3
V: TRBV6-5
D: .
DNA: TGTGCCAGCAGTAGAATGCGGACCGGGGCGAACTCTGGAAACACCATATATTTT
CDR3: CASSRMRTGANSGNTIYF

size: .
J: TRBJ2-2
V: TRBV18
D: .
DNA: TGTGCCAGCTCACGAGACGGTGGGTCCAGCACCGGGGAGCTGTTTTTT
CDR3: CASSRDGGSSTGELFF

size: many
J: TRBJ2-7
V: TRBV15
D: .
DNA: TGTGCCACCAGCAGACTCGATACACACTCCTACGAGCAGTACTTC
CDR3: CATSRLDTHSYEQYF

size: .
J: TRBJ1-1
V: TRBV12-3/TRBV12-4
D: .
DNA: TGTGCCAGCAGTTTCGTTCGTCCTATGGGGACTGAAGCTTTCTTT
CDR3: CASSFVRPMGTEAFF

size: few
J: TRBJ2-1
V: TRBV6-4
D: .
DNA: TGTGCCAGCAGTGAAGAGGGTGGGGGGCTCGGGTCCTACAATGAGCAGTTCTTC
CDR3: CASSEEGGGLGSYNEQFF

size: .
J: TRBJ2-7
V: TRBV18
D: .
DNA: TGTGCCAGCTCACCCATCTCAGGACAGTTATACGAGCAGTACTTC
CDR3: CASSPISGQLYEQYF

size: many
J: TRBJ2-1
V: TRBV7-9
D: TRBD2
DNA: TGTGCCAGCAGCTTAGAGGCCGGGACTAGGCAGTTCTTC
CDR3: CASSLEAGTRQFF

size: .
J: TRBJ2-1
V: TRBV5-1
D: TRBD1
DNA: TGCGCCAGCAGCTTGGGGACAGGGTTCGGGGATCCGCAGAATGAGCAGTTCTTC
CDR3: CASSLGTGFGDPQNEQFF

size: many
J: TRBJ2-3
V: TRBV5-5
D: .
DNA: TGTGCCAGCAGCTTGGCTTACAGTACAGATACGCAGTATTTT
CDR3: CASSLAYSTDTQYF

size: .
J: TRBJ2-4
V: TRBV7-2
D: .
DNA: TGTGCCAGCAGTCGTTTCCGGGGGGCCAAAAACATTCAGTACTTC
CDR3: CASSRFRGAKNIQYF

size: many
J: TRBJ2-7
V: TRBV2
D: .
DNA: TGTGCCAGCAGTATCGGGCTTAACTCCTACGAGCAGTACTTC
CDR3: CASSIGLNSYEQYF

size: many
J: TRBJ1-5
V: TRBV20-1
D: .
DNA: TGCAGTGCTGCCGACGGGAATCAGCCCCAGCATTTT
CDR3: CSAADGNQPQHF

size: many
J: TRBJ2-1
V: TRBV7-8
D: .
DNA: TGTGCCAGCAGCGCTATTGGCGGCCAAACCTACAATGAGCAGTTCTTC
CDR3: CASSAIGGQTYNEQFF

size: many
J: TRBJ1-5
V: TRBV4-2
D: .
DNA: TGTGCCAGCAGCCAAGAGACGGGTGGCAATCAGCCCCAGCATTTT
CDR3: CASSQETGGNQPQHF

size: many
J: TRBJ2-6
V: TRBV6-6
D: .
DNA: TGTGCCAGCAGGACCGGGGCGTCTGGGGCCAACGTCCTGACTTTC
CDR3: CASRTGASGANVLTF